Following are 31 T cell receptor beta chains from one sample sequenced in a study of blood T cell repertoires in COVID-19. Measured with immunoSEQ multiplex PCR; TCRdb has only the in-frame clones, and not every one. The sample has roughly 60,000 clones, approximately 92% seen once. The material sequenced was peripheral blood. The receptors were gathered from a man in his fifties or sixties with active COVID-19.

This chain links TRBV5-1 with TRBJ2-3, with D maybe TRBD1 (5 bases). This CDR3 region has 15 residues. Per germline, CDR1 SGHRS and CDR2 YFSETQ. V dropped 0 bases and J dropped 1 base, with 9 bases sitting between them. The DNA of the CDR3 is TGCGCCAGCAGCTTGGTCCCCAGGGGCACAGATACGCAGTATTTT. It is translated as CASSLVPRGTDTQYF. The full variable domain, completed using reference TRBV5-1 and TRBJ2-3, is KAGVTQTPRYLIKTRGQQVTLSCSPISGHRSVSWYQQTPGQGLQFLFEYFSETQRNKGNFPGRFSGRQFSNSRSEMNVSTLELGDSALYLCASSLVPRGTDTQYFGPGTRLTVL.

The V call is TRBV28, the J call TRBJ2-5; possible D gene TRBD2, 7 bases. V was shortened by 7 bases and J by 5 bases, with 14 bases between the two germline ends. The CDR3 runs to 13 residues. Germline-derived CDR1 and CDR2 are MDHEN and SYDVKM. Here the CDR3 reads CASNGGAVETQYF. CDR3 sequence (DNA): TGTGCCAGCAATGGGGGGGCCGTGGAGACCCAGTACTTC. Filled out from reference TRBV28 and TRBJ2-5, the complete variable domain reads DVKVTQSSRYLVKRTGEKVFLECVQDMDHENMFWYRQDPGLGLRLIYFSYDVKMKEKGDIPEGYSVSREKKERFSLILESASTNQTSMYLCASNGGAVETQYFGPGTRLLVL.

As for this clone: This sample includes further DNA sequences coding for the same CDR3. The chain joins TRBV7-2 to TRBJ2-7; no reliable D call. The germline CDR1 and CDR2 sequences are SGHTA and FQGNSA. The CDR3 runs to 11 residues. Trimming took off 5 bases at V and 4 bases at J, with 6 bases between the two ends. CDR3 nucleotide sequence: TGTGCCAGCAGCCTCCGGTACGAGCAGTACTTC. Encoded protein: CASSLRYEQYF. The complete variable domain, with remaining parts taken from reference TRBV7-2 and TRBJ2-7, reads GAGVSQSPSNKVTEKGKDVELRCDPISGHTALYWYRQSLGQGLEFLIYFQGNSAPDKSGLPSDRFSAERTGGSVSTLTIQRTQQEDSAVYLCASSLRYEQYFGPGTRLTVT.

The chain couples TRBV27 to TRBJ1-6; D is perhaps TRBD1 (6 bases). CDR1 is MNHEY, CDR2 SMNVEV, per germline (reference sequence). V was pared by 5 bases and J by 9 bases, with 14 bases between. CDR3 length: 14 amino acids. Here the CDR3 reads CASSPGRGGSPLHF. The CDR3 region has the DNA TGTGCCAGCAGTCCGGGGAGGGGGGGTTCACCCCTCCACTTT.

The chain links TRBV28 to TRBJ1-1; D unclear. Trimming took 1 base from V and 8 from J, leaving 8 bases between them. This CDR3 region has 12 residues. In germline, CDR1 is MDHEN, CDR2 SYDVKM. CDR3 protein: CASSLSAREAFF. The CDR3 region has the DNA TGTGCCAGCAGTTTATCTGCGCGGGAAGCTTTCTTT. The variable domain in full, completed from reference TRBV28 and TRBJ1-1, reads DVKVTQSSRYLVKRTGEKVFLECVQDMDHENMFWYRQDPGLGLRLIYFSYDVKMKEKGDIPEGYSVSREKKERFSLILESASTNQTSMYLCASSLSAREAFFGQGTRLTVV.

A single count supports this clone. The rearrangement joins TRBV10-3 to TRBJ1-1, with unresolved D. The CDR3 is made up of 11 amino acids. Germline V gene lookup returns CDR1 ENHRY and CDR2 SYGVKD. V lost 3 bases and J lost 11, with 10 bases in between. The CDR3 protein is CAISEDRWAFF. In DNA, the CDR3 is TGTGCCATCAGTGAAGATCGGTGGGCTTTCTTT.

In this sample, this clone turned up once. V and J are TRBV29-1 and TRBJ2-7; tentatively, D is TRBD2 (5 bases). This CDR3 is 15 amino acids long. CDR1 and CDR2 (germline): SQVTM, ANQGSEA. V lost 4 bases to trimming and J lost 0 bases, with 16 bases between them. CDR3 coding DNA: TGCAGCGTTGCGAAAGGCGGGCGCGTCTCCTACGAGCAGTACTTC. Translated: CSVAKGGRVSYEQYF.

The chain has TRBV5-1 and TRBJ2-1; the match to TRBD2 covers 10 bases. The junction had 3 bases not matched to a gene; V was cut back by 0 bases and J by 6 bases. The CDR3 extends over 15 amino acids. In germline, CDR1 is SGHRS, CDR2 YFSETQ. The CDR3 nucleotides read TGCGCCAGCAGCTTGGCGCCTAGCGGGAGCAATGAGCAGTTCTTC. It is translated as CASSLAPSGSNEQFF.

The rearrangement joins TRBV28 to TRBJ2-7; TRBD1 matches 11 bases. V lost 5 bases, J lost 5 bases, and 8 bases stayed unmatched. CDR1 and CDR2 from the germline V gene are MDHEN and SYDVKM. This CDR3 spans 15 amino acids. Here the CDR3 DNA reads TGTGCCAGCAGTCCGACGGGACAGGGGGTACACGAGCAGTACTTC. Translation: CASSPTGQGVHEQYF.

The V and J genes are TRBV5-1 and TRBJ1-4; D perhaps matches TRBD1 (6 bases). From germline, CDR1 is SGHRS and CDR2 YFSETQ. This CDR3 has 15 residues. The V end was cut by 5 bases, the J end by 7 bases, with 18 bases between. The CDR3 spells CASRGMGDTREKLFF. The CDR3 nucleotides are TGCGCCAGCAGGGGAATGGGGGACACCCGTGAAAAACTGTTTTTT.

The J gene is TRBJ2-3, the V gene TRBV7-9; D is possibly TRBD2 (5 bases). The CDR3 consists of 16 residues. Trimming cost V 4 bases and J 2 bases, with 16 bases left between them. Germline lookup yields CDR1 SEHNR and CDR2 FQNEAQ (reference sequence). The CDR3 spells CASSSRSGLTTDTQYF. The CDR3 bases are TGTGCCAGCAGCTCCCGGAGCGGTTTGACCACAGATACGCAGTATTTT.

This chain connects TRBV7-9 to TRBJ1-2; a possible D gene is TRBD1 (6 bases). The CDR3 runs to 16 residues. Trimming cost V 5 bases and J 6 bases, with 22 bases left between them. CDR1 and CDR2 from the germline V gene are SEHNR and FQNEAQ (reference sequence). The CDR3 sequence: CASSPPGTGTSNGYTF. CDR3 DNA sequence: TGTGCCAGCAGCCCGCCTGGCACCGGGACAAGCAATGGCTACACCTTC.

The chain recombines TRBV12-5 with TRBJ1-2; tentative D call: TRBD1 (6 bases). Germline V gene data show CDR1 as LGHNT and CDR2 as FRNRAP. CDR3 size: 14 residues. V was cut by 1 base and J by 2 bases, with 8 bases left in between. Here the CDR3 reads CASGLGTANYGYTF. The CDR3 bases are TGTGCTAGTGGTTTGGGGACAGCCAACTATGGCTACACCTTC.

The chain is built from TRBV7-9 and TRBJ2-1; the match to TRBD2 covers 10 bases. There are 16 residues in the CDR3. Germline V gene lookup returns CDR1 SEHNR and CDR2 FQNEAQ (reference sequence). V dropped 1 base and J dropped 4; count of bases not matched to a gene: 4. In nucleotides, the CDR3 is TGTGCCAGCAGCTTAGTAGGGACTAGCGCATACAATGAGCAGTTCTTC. Amino acids: CASSLVGTSAYNEQFF.

The CDR3 here is CASSPTPGDNEKLFF. The CDR3 DNA is TGTGCCAGCTCACCAACTCCGGGGGACAATGAAAAACTGTTTTTT. This chain uses TRBV18 with TRBJ1-4; D perhaps matches TRBD1 (5 bases). The germline CDR1 and CDR2 sequences are KGHSH and LQKENI. V was pared by 2 bases and J by 5 bases, with 12 bases between. The CDR3 contains 15 residues.

This chain connects TRBV12-5 to TRBJ2-7, with unresolved D. This CDR3 is 13 amino acids long. Trimming removed 1 base from V and 7 bases from J, with 11 bases in between. Germline V CDR1 and CDR2: LGHNT, FRNRAP. CDR3 sequence: CASGLALGLEQYF. The CDR3 DNA reads TGTGCTAGTGGTTTGGCCCTTGGCTTGGAGCAGTACTTC.

This chain joins TRBV28 and TRBJ2-7, with D maybe TRBD1 (6 bases). CDR3 size: 13 residues. Trimming pared 6 bases from V and 3 bases from J, leaving 12 bases between. Per the germline V gene, CDR1 is MDHEN and CDR2 is SYDVKM. CDR3 loop: CASRIDRNYEQYF. CDR3 nucleotides: TGTGCCAGCAGGATAGACAGGAACTACGAGCAGTACTTC.

This chain connects TRBV3-1 (or the pseudogene TRBV3-2) to TRBJ1-1; a weak D match, TRBD1 (5 bases). Deletions cut 1 base from V and 6 bases from J, with 12 bases between. Germline CDR1 and CDR2: LGHDT and YNNKEL (reference sequence). The CDR3 is made up of 14 amino acids. DNA for the CDR3: TGTGCCAGCAGCCAAGCGGCCAGGGCCCCTGAAGCTTTCTTT. Translated: CASSQAARAPEAFF.

The chain carries TRBV4-1 and TRBJ2-1, with TRBD1 matching 9 bases. CDR3 length equals 16 residues. The trim removed 3 bases at V and 6 bases at J, leaving 9 bases unmatched. Germline-derived CDR1 and CDR2 are MGHRA and YSYEKL. The CDR3 spells CASSQDPGTGFNEQFF. The DNA for the CDR3 is TGCGCCAGCAGCCAGGACCCCGGGACAGGGTTCAATGAGCAGTTCTTC.

This chain uses TRBV27 with TRBJ1-2; no clear D gene. In germline, CDR1 is MNHEY, CDR2 SMNVEV (reference sequence). The ends were cut back, 6 bases at V and 7 bases at J, with 12 bases in the middle. This CDR3 has 12 residues. The CDR3 loop is CASSPGGPGYTF. The CDR3 nucleotides read TGTGCCAGCAGCCCCGGCGGGCCTGGCTACACCTTC.

The chain carries TRBV28 and TRBJ2-7, with TRBD2 identical over 12 bases. Germline V gives CDR1 MDHEN, CDR2 SYDVKM. J lost 0 bases, V lost 6 bases, and 9 bases had no gene match. CDR3 length equals 17 residues. In DNA form, the CDR3 reads TGTGCCAGCAGCCACACGCCGGGACTAGCGGGCTCCTACGAGCAGTACTTC. The encoded protein is CASSHTPGLAGSYEQYF.

The chain joins TRBV19 to TRBJ2-7, with 11 bases that match TRBD1. V gave up 5 bases and J gave up 2 bases; unmatched junction bases: 8. The CDR3 contains 16 residues. Germline V CDR1 and CDR2: LNHDA, SQIVND (reference sequence). CDR3 in DNA: TGTGCCAGTAGTTCCCCCGGGGACAGGGGGACCTACGAGCAGTACTTC. It codes for CASSSPGDRGTYEQYF.

The genes are TRBV29-1 and TRBJ2-3; D is perhaps TRBD1 (5 bases). This CDR3 has 14 amino acids. V lost 5 bases and J 4 bases, leaving 16 bases between the germline ends. Per the germline V gene, CDR1 is SQVTM and CDR2 is ANQGSEA. The CDR3 region has the DNA TGCAGCGTTAATCTTGGCAGGGTGCCAGATACGCAGTATTTT. It yields the protein CSVNLGRVPDTQYF.

The chain employs TRBV28 and TRBJ2-3; D not resolved. The V and J ends lost 6 bases and 6 bases respectively, with 10 bases between them. The CDR3 has 12 residues. Per germline, CDR1 MDHEN and CDR2 SYDVKM. The CDR3 DNA reads TGTGCCAGCAGGCTGAGGTTGGATACGCAGTATTTT. Protein product: CASRLRLDTQYF.

The CDR3 sequence is CASSFSVNTEAFF. CDR3 nucleotides: TGTGCCAGCAGTTTTTCCGTGAACACTGAAGCTTTCTTT. V and J are TRBV28 and TRBJ1-1; D ambiguous. The ends were cut back, 3 bases at V and 0 bases at J, with 5 bases in the middle. From germline, CDR1 is MDHEN and CDR2 SYDVKM. CDR3 length: 13 amino acids.

This clone was seen only once. The chain carries TRBV28 and TRBJ2-5; TRBD2 might be the D (5 bases). Germline V gene lookup returns CDR1 MDHEN and CDR2 SYDVKM. The germline V and J ends were trimmed by 6 bases and 3 bases, with 14 bases remaining between them. The CDR3 runs to 14 residues. CDR3 DNA sequence: TGTGCCAGCAGCCCGAGGGTCAGCGAAGAGACCCAGTACTTC. This sequence encodes CASSPRVSEETQYF. Together with reference TRBV28 and TRBJ2-5, the CDR3 gives the full variable domain: DVKVTQSSRYLVKRTGEKVFLECVQDMDHENMFWYRQDPGLGLRLIYFSYDVKMKEKGDIPEGYSVSREKKERFSLILESASTNQTSMYLCASSPRVSEETQYFGPGTRLLVL.

This clone has more than one count but fewer than ten. The chain joins TRBV12-5 to TRBJ2-7; D unclear. From germline, CDR1 is LGHNT and CDR2 FRNRAP. This CDR3 contains 12 residues. Trimming took off 6 bases at V and 12 bases at J, with 18 bases between the two ends. Here the CDR3 DNA reads TGTGCTAGTGGCCCCACGGATGGCCGAGGGTACTTC. Translating it yields CASGPTDGRGYF.

The chain carries TRBV28 and TRBJ2-2; 15 positions match TRBD2. The CDR3 is made up of 16 amino acids. Germline CDR1 MDHEN, CDR2 SYDVKM. V gave up 5 bases and J gave up 7 bases; unmatched junction bases: 5. The CDR3 DNA reads as TGTGCCAGCAGTCTCGGACTAGCGGGAGGGATCGGGGAGCTGTTTTTT. Its protein is CASSLGLAGGIGELFF.

The rearrangement uses TRBV5-8 and TRBJ2-6; 7 nucleotides align to TRBD1. Germline V lookup: CDR1 SGHTS, CDR2 YDEGEE. V lost 8 bases to trimming and J lost 2 bases; unmatched junction nucleotides: 16. The CDR3 covers 18 residues. CDR3 sequence: CARRTLDRVPPGANVLTF. The CDR3 nucleotides read TGTGCCAGACGTACCCTAGACAGGGTCCCTCCTGGGGCCAACGTCCTGACTTTC.

In the case of this clone: At the DNA level, this CDR3 is encoded by other sequences in the same sample as well. The J gene is TRBJ1-2, the V gene TRBV18, with D possibly TRBD1 on 5 matching bases. Trimming removed 1 base from V and 5 bases from J, with 8 bases in between. In germline, CDR1 is KGHSH, CDR2 LQKENI. This CDR3 is 13 amino acids long. The CDR3 region is CASSPQSGYGYTF. The DNA for the CDR3 is TGTGCCAGCTCACCACAATCAGGGTATGGCTACACCTTC.

V and J are TRBV30 and TRBJ2-7, with a weak D call TRBD1 (6 bases). The germline V and J ends were trimmed by 0 bases and 3 bases, with 12 bases remaining between them. Looked up from germline, CDR1 is GTSNPN and CDR2 is SVGIG (reference sequence). This CDR3 contains 14 residues. CDR3 amino acids: CAWSVLGTFYEQYF. The CDR3 DNA reads as TGTGCCTGGAGTGTACTGGGGACATTCTACGAGCAGTACTTC.